These T cell receptor beta chains were read from a single sample in a study of shared clonotypes between healthy human individuals. This table comes from immunoSEQ multiplex PCR, and its TCRdb copy is limited to in-frame clones, with some not included. The repertoire holds 2 million to 2.5 million clones, 85% to 95% seen once, with 0.35% to 0.45% in the top ten. Sample: naive CD4+ T cells from PBMCs. Receptor source: a man aged 18 to 29 in good health. Some clones in this sample may be carry-over from other donors' samples. Each CDR3 is given with its conserved first and last residue. A D gene is named only where the DNA matches it firmly. Size tells how often a clone was seen (once, few, many) or the class of an expanded clone, and some rows leave it out.

CDR3nt | CDR3aa | j_gene | v_gene | abundance | d_gene
TGCGCCAGCAGCAGGGAAGTCGGGGGCTACACCTTC | CASSREVGGYTF | TRBJ1-2 | TRBV5-1 | - | -
TGTGCCAGCAGTGGGGGGGGACAGGGGGCGAGTGAGCAGTACTTC | CASSGGGQGASEQYF | TRBJ2-7 | TRBV25-1 | - | TRBD1
TGCGCCAGCAGCCAAGGGGTCCCCTTGGGGGTAGAGACCCAGTACTTC | CASSQGVPLGVETQYF | TRBJ2-5 | TRBV4-1 | - | -
TGTGCCAGCAGCTTAGATACACGTGAAGCTTTCTTT | CASSLDTREAFF | TRBJ1-1 | TRBV7-9 | - | -
TGCGCCAGCAGCTTGGATGGGGAATTTTACACTGAAGCTTTCTTT | CASSLDGEFYTEAFF | TRBJ1-1 | TRBV5-1 | - | -
TGTGCCAGCAGCCCTTGGGGCAGGGGGGACCAAGAGACCCAGTACTTC | CASSPWGRGDQETQYF | TRBJ2-5 | TRBV7-8 | - | -
TGTGCCAGCAGTCCGCTAGCGGGAGGAACCTCGGGCGGGGAGCTGTTTTTT | CASSPLAGGTSGGELFF | TRBJ2-2 | TRBV27 | - | TRBD2
TGTGCCAGTAGCGTAGCGGGAGAACCCTATGAGCAGTTCTTC | CASSVAGEPYEQFF | TRBJ2-1 | TRBV19 | - | TRBD2
TGTGCCAGCAGGGCCACTGGGACAGGGTCCGGGGGCTACACCTTC | CASRATGTGSGGYTF | TRBJ1-2 | TRBV6-6 | - | TRBD1
TGTGCCAGCAGCTTGCAGCGGGAGGTCGGGGGCACAGATACGCAGTATTTT | CASSLQREVGGTDTQYF | TRBJ2-3 | TRBV5-6 | - | TRBD2
TGCGCCAGCAGTCGTCGCCAGGGTTCTGGAGGCTACACCTTC | CASSRRQGSGGYTF | TRBJ1-2 | TRBV5-1 | once | -
TGCGCCAGCAGCCCGGACTCTTTGAGGGGGTACAATGAGCAGTTCTTC | CASSPDSLRGYNEQFF | TRBJ2-1 | TRBV5-1 | - | -
TGTGCCTTACGGAACTACCCCAATGAGCAGTTCTTC | CALRNYPNEQFF | TRBJ2-1 | TRBV7-9 | - | -
TGTGCCTGGAGGCCCACAGGGGCAACTAATGAAAAACTGTTTTTT | CAWRPTGATNEKLFF | TRBJ1-4 | TRBV30 | - | TRBD1
TGTGCCAGCAAGTCGGGCGAGCAGTACTTC | CASKSGEQYF | TRBJ2-7 | TRBV9 | - | -
TGTGCCAGCAGTCAGGACACAAACTATGGCTACACCTTC | CASSQDTNYGYTF | TRBJ1-2 | TRBV6-5 | - | -
TGTGCCAGCAGTAAGCGGGCCCAATACAATGAGCAGTTCTTC | CASSKRAQYNEQFF | TRBJ2-1 | TRBV28 | - | -
TGCGCCAGCAGCCAGTATCTTTCCCGGGACCCCTGGCTGGGAGGCTACACCTTC | CASSQYLSRDPWLGGYTF | TRBJ1-2 | TRBV4-3 | - | -
TGTGCCAGCAGGGGGACAGCTACTAGCACAGATACGCAGTATTTT | CASRGTATSTDTQYF | TRBJ2-3 | TRBV6-5 | - | TRBD1
TGTGCCAGCACCCTCGGGTCTAGCGGGACCTACGAGCAGTACTTC | CASTLGSSGTYEQYF | TRBJ2-7 | TRBV2 | - | TRBD2
TGCAGCGTTGCGTCAGCGGGAGAAGAGACCCAGTACTTC | CSVASAGEETQYF | TRBJ2-5 | TRBV29-1 | - | TRBD2
TGTGCCAGCTCTTCTGACAACGGCCGGAGCTCTGGAAACACCATATATTTT | CASSSDNGRSSGNTIYF | TRBJ1-3 | TRBV18 | - | -
TGTGCCAGCAGTTTAATTGTCGGGGATGCAGATACGCAGTATTTT | CASSLIVGDADTQYF | TRBJ2-3 | TRBV27 | - | -
TGTGCCAGTAGTATCCAGGCGAGCACAGATACGCAGTATTTT | CASSIQASTDTQYF | TRBJ2-3 | TRBV19 | - | -
TGTGCCTGGACCCCCCGGCGAGAATACGAGCAGTACTTC | CAWTPRREYEQYF | TRBJ2-7 | TRBV30 | - | -
TGTGCCAGGGGAGGGGGGAACTATGGCTACACCTTC | CARGGGNYGYTF | TRBJ1-2 | TRBV6-1 | - | -
TGTGCCAGCAGCCTAGGGCAGGAGGCCGATCAGCCCCAGCATTTT | CASSLGQEADQPQHF | TRBJ1-5 | TRBV4-2 | - | -
TGTGCCAGCAGTGAGGCGAGGGGTCGGAGCACAGATACGCAGTATTTT | CASSEARGRSTDTQYF | TRBJ2-3 | TRBV6-1 | - | -
TGCGCCAGCAGCTGGGCCCGAGTTGGGGGCAAATCGGAAAAACTGTTTTTT | CASSWARVGGKSEKLFF | TRBJ1-4 | TRBV5-1 | - | -
TGTGCCAGCAGTTTGATGCTTTGGGGGGTGTTGTACGAGCAGTACTTC | CASSLMLWGVLYEQYF | TRBJ2-7 | TRBV5-8 | - | -
TGTGCCAGCAGCTTAGACAGGGAAGAGACCCAGTACTTC | CASSLDREETQYF | TRBJ2-5 | TRBV7-2 | once | -
TGTGCCAGCAGCCCCCCGGGACTAGCGGGGAAGTTCTTC | CASSPPGLAGKFF | TRBJ2-1 | TRBV7-9 | - | TRBD2
TGTGCCAGCAGTGCAGGGGGAACCGGGGAGCTGTTTTTT | CASSAGGTGELFF | TRBJ2-2 | TRBV28 | - | TRBD1
TGCGCCAGCAGCTTGATACCGGCAAACTCCTACGAGCAGTACTTC | CASSLIPANSYEQYF | TRBJ2-7 | TRBV5-1 | - | -
TGTGCCAGCAGGCTCGGGGGGAGCAGAGAAAAACTGTTTTTT | CASRLGGSREKLFF | TRBJ1-4 | TRBV6-5 | - | -
TGTGCCAGCAGCATGGGGTGGGGGCCTCAGAACAATGAGCAGTTCTTC | CASSMGWGPQNNEQFF | TRBJ2-1 | TRBV5-4 | - | -
TGTGCCAGCTCACCAGACAGAAACTCAAATGAAAAACTGTTTTTT | CASSPDRNSNEKLFF | TRBJ1-4 | TRBV18 | - | -
TGTGCCAGCACCACCCTCAGCTCCCCGTTGACCCAGTACTTC | CASTTLSSPLTQYF | TRBJ2-5 | TRBV11-2 | - | -
TGTGCCAGCAGTCCACGGACGCGTCGGGGCACTGAAGCTTTCTTT | CASSPRTRRGTEAFF | TRBJ1-1 | TRBV27 | - | -
TGTGCCAGCAGTGAAGCCGGGACAGATACGCAGTATTTT | CASSEAGTDTQYF | TRBJ2-3 | TRBV2 | - | -
TGTGCCACCAGCAGGGGGGGAGCGGGGACCTACGAGCAGTACTTC | CATSRGGAGTYEQYF | TRBJ2-7 | TRBV15 | - | TRBD2
TGTGCCAGCAGCGTAGGTGGTAGCGGTGAGAGGCAGTTCTTC | CASSVGGSGERQFF | TRBJ2-1 | TRBV9 | - | -
TGCAGCGCCCCGGGACTAGCGGGTGATGAGCAGTTCTTC | CSAPGLAGDEQFF | TRBJ2-1 | TRBV29-1 | - | TRBD2
TGTGCCAGCAGCTCCTTCCGGGCTAGCCTCAATGAGCAGTTCTTC | CASSSFRASLNEQFF | TRBJ2-1 | TRBV9 | - | -
TGTGCCAGCAGTGAACTAGTACCCGGGGAGCTGTTTTTT | CASSELVPGELFF | TRBJ2-2 | TRBV6-1 | - | -